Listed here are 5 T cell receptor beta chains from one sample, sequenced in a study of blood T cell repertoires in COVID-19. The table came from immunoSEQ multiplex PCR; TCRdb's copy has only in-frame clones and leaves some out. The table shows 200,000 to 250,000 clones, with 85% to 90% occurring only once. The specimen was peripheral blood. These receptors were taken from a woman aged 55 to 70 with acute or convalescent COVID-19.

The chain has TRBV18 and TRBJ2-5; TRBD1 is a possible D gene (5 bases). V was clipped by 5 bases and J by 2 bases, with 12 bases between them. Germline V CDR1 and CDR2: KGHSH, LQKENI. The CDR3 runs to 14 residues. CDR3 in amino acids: CASSSPRVQETQYF. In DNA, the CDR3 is TGTGCCAGCTCATCTCCCAGGGTGCAAGAGACCCAGTACTTC.

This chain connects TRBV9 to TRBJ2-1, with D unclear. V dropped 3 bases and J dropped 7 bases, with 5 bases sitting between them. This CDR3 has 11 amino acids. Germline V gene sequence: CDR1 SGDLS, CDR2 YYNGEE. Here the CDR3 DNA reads TGTGCCAGCAGCGACTGGAATGAGCAGTTCTTC. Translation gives CASSDWNEQFF.

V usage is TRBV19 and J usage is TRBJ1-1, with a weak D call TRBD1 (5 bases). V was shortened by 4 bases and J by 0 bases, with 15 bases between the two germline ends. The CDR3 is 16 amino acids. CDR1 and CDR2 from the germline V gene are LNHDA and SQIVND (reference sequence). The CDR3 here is CASSTPRAGVNTEAFF. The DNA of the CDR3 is TGTGCCAGTAGTACACCTCGTGCGGGGGTGAACACTGAAGCTTTCTTT.

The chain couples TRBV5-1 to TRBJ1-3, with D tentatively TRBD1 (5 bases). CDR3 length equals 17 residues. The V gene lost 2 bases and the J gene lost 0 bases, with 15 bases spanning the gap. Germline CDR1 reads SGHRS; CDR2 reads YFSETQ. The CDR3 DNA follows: TGCGCCAGCAGCTTCACCCCGACAGCGAGCTCTGGAAACACCATATATTTT. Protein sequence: CASSFTPTASSGNTIYF. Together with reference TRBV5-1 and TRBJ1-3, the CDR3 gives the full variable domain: KAGVTQTPRYLIKTRGQQVTLSCSPISGHRSVSWYQQTPGQGLQFLFEYFSETQRNKGNFPGRFSGRQFSNSRSEMNVSTLELGDSALYLCASSFTPTASSGNTIYFGEGSWLTVV.

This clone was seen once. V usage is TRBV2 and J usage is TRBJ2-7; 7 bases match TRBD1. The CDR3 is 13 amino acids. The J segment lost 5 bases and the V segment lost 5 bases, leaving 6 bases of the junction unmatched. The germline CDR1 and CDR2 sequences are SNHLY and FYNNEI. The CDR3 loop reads CASSPDRVNEQYF. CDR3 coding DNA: TGTGCCAGCAGTCCTGACAGGGTTAACGAGCAGTACTTC.